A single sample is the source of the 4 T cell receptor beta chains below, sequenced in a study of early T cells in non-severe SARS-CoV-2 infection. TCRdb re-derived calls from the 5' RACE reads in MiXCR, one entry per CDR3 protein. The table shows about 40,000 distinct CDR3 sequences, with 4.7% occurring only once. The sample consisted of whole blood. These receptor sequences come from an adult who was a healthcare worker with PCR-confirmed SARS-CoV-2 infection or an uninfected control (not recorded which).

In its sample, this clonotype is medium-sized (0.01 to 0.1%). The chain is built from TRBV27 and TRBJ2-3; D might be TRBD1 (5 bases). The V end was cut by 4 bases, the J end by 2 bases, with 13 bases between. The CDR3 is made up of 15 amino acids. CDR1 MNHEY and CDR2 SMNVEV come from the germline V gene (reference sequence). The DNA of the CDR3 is TGTGCCAGCAGTTGGACAAGGGCAGACACAGATACGCAGTATTTT. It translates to CASSWTRADTDTQYF.

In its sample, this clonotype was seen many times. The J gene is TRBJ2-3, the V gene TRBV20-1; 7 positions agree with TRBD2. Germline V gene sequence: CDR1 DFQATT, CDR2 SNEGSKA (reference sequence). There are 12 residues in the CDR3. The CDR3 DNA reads TGCAGCGTCCTAGCGGACACAGATACGCAGTATTTT. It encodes CSVLADTDTQYF.

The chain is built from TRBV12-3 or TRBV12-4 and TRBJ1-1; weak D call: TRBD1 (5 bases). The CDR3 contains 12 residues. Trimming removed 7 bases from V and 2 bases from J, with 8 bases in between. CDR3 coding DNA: TGTGCCAGCATTGGGGGTAACACTGAAGCTTTCTTT. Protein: CASIGGNTEAFF.

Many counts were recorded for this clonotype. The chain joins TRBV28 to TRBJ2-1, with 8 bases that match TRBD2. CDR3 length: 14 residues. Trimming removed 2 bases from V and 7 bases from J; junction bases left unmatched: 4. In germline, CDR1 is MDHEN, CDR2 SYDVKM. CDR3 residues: CASSLVGRENEQFF. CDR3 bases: TGTGCCAGCAGTTTAGTCGGGAGGGAGAATGAGCAGTTCTTC.